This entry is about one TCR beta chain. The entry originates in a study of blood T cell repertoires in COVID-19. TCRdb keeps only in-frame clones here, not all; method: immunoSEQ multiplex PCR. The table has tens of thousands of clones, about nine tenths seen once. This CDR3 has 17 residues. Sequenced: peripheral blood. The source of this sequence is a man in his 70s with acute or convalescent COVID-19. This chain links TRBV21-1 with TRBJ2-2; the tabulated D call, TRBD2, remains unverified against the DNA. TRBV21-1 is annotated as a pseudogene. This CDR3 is CASSKALFLVSSGELFF. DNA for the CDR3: TGTGCCAGCAGCAAAGCGCTTTTCCTAGTTTCGTCCGGGGAGCTGTTTTTT.